Each of the 10 T cell receptor beta chains below was sequenced from the same sample in a study of blood T cell repertoires in COVID-19. The table came from immunoSEQ multiplex PCR; TCRdb's copy has only in-frame clones and leaves some out. The data contain approximately 300,000 clones, 85% to 95% of them singletons. Sequences were obtained from PBMCs or T cells enriched from blood (not recorded which). The receptors stem from a woman in her twenties or thirties who had been exposed to COVID-19.

The rearrangement links TRBV5-6 to TRBJ1-1; D not certain. Germline V gives CDR1 SGHDT, CDR2 YYEEEE. V gave up 0 bases and J gave up 5 bases, with 8 bases separating them. The CDR3 covers 13 residues. In DNA form, the CDR3 reads TGTGCCAGCAGCTTGGTCGAGGGAACTGAAGCTTTCTTT. It is translated as CASSLVEGTEAFF.

J is TRBJ2-6 and V is TRBV21-1; the table's TRBD2 call for D was not verified on the DNA. TRBV21-1 constitutes a pseudogene. CDR3 length: 17 amino acids. CDR3 in amino acids: CASSKERELGGANVLTF. CDR3 coding DNA: TGTGCCAGCAGCAAAGAAAGGGAGTTGGGTGGGGCCAACGTCCTGACTTTC.

The V call is TRBV6-5, the J call TRBJ1-2; possibly TRBD1 for D (5 bases). The V end was cut by 2 bases, the J end by 3 bases, with 7 bases between. CDR3 length: 13 residues. Germline loops: CDR1 MNHEY, CDR2 SVGAGI. CDR3 sequence: CASSYPGYYGYTF. For the CDR3, the DNA is TGTGCCAGCAGTTACCCAGGGTACTATGGCTACACCTTC.

Note on this clone: The same CDR3 can be traced to other DNA sequences in this sample. The chain couples TRBV29-1 to TRBJ1-2; D is perhaps TRBD1 (6 bases). This CDR3 is built from 13 residues. CDR1 and CDR2 from the germline V gene are SQVTM and ANQGSEA. Deletions cut 6 bases from V and 3 bases from J, with 14 bases between. The CDR3 DNA reads TGCAGCGTGGGGGGGCAGGGTGACTATGGCTACACCTTC. Translating gives CSVGGQGDYGYTF.

The CDR3 protein is CASSNDGDYGYTF. The CDR3 region has the DNA TGCGCCAGCAGCAATGACGGAGATTATGGCTACACCTTC. This chain joins TRBV5-1 and TRBJ1-2; D unresolved. The CDR3 length is 13 residues. V lost 4 bases, J lost 5 bases, and 12 bases lay in between. Germline V gene lookup returns CDR1 SGHRS and CDR2 YFSETQ.

The genes are TRBV3-1 (or the pseudogene TRBV3-2) and TRBJ1-2; TRBD1 matches at 8 bases. Germline V gives CDR1 LGHDT, CDR2 YNNKEL (reference sequence). Trimming removed 3 bases from V and 4 bases from J; junction bases left unmatched: 4. The CDR3 is 14 amino acids. The CDR3 reads CASSQGQEIYGYTF. In nucleotides, the CDR3 is TGTGCCAGCAGCCAGGGACAGGAGATCTATGGCTACACCTTC.

V and J are TRBV3-1 (or the pseudogene TRBV3-2) and TRBJ2-5; D is uncertain. The CDR3 totals 11 residues. The germline V and J ends were trimmed by 2 bases and 7 bases, with 5 bases remaining between them. Germline V CDR1 and CDR2: LGHDT, YNNKEL (reference sequence). The CDR3 loop reads CASSQSGTQYF. Here the CDR3 DNA reads TGTGCCAGCAGCCAATCAGGGACCCAGTACTTC.

The gene calls are TRBV5-1 and TRBJ1-2; 8 bases line up with TRBD1. Germline V lookup: CDR1 SGHRS, CDR2 YFSETQ. V shed 4 bases and J 7 bases; nucleotides not matched to a gene: 18. There are 17 residues in the CDR3. Here the CDR3 reads CASSPLDRGGFVGGYTF. The CDR3 nucleotides read TGCGCCAGCAGCCCACTAGACAGGGGAGGTTTCGTAGGTGGCTACACCTTC.

CDR3 bases: TGTGCTAGTGGTCCCTTATGGCAGGGCCCAGCCCAGGAGACCCAGTACTTC. It encodes CASGPLWQGPAQETQYF. The chain has TRBV12-5 and TRBJ2-5; possibly TRBD1 for D (5 bases). CDR3 length equals 17 residues. V lost 5 bases and J lost 5, with 24 bases in between. The germline gives CDR1 LGHNT, CDR2 FRNRAP.

The chain uses TRBV28 and TRBJ1-3, with TRBD1 matching over 9 bases. The germline V gene has CDR1 MDHEN and CDR2 SYDVKM. V was clipped by 1 base and J by 1 base; unmatched bases: 17. The CDR3 has 21 residues. CDR3 region: CASSLLLRRRDRDMSGNTIYF. The CDR3 DNA reads as TGTGCCAGCAGTTTATTATTACGCCGACGGGACAGGGATATGTCTGGAAACACCATATATTTT. The variable domain in full, with the rest retrieved from reference TRBV28 and TRBJ1-3, is DVKVTQSSRYLVKRTGEKVFLECVQDMDHENMFWYRQDPGLGLRLIYFSYDVKMKEKGDIPEGYSVSREKKERFSLILESASTNQTSMYLCASSLLLRRRDRDMSGNTIYFGEGSWLTVV.